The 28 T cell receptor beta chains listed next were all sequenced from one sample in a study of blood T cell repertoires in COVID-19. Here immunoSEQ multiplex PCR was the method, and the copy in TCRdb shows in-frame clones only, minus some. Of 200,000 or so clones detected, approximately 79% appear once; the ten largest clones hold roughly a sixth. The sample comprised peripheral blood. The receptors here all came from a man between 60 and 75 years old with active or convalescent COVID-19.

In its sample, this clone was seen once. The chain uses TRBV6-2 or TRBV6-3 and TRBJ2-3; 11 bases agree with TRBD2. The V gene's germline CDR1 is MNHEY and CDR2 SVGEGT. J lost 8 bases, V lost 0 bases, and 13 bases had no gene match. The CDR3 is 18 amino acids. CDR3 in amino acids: CASSYSPGSGRAFGTQYF. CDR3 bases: TGTGCCAGCAGTTACTCCCCCGGTAGCGGGAGGGCCTTCGGTACGCAGTATTTT.

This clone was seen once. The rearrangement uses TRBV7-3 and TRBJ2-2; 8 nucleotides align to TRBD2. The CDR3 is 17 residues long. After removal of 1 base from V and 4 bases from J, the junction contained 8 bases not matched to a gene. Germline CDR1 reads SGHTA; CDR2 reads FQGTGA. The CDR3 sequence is CASSLIRGGRGTGELFF. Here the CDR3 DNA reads TGTGCCAGCAGCTTAATTCGCGGGGGGCGCGGCACCGGGGAGCTGTTTTTT. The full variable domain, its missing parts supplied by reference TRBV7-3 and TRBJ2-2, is GAGVSQTPSNKVTEKGKYVELRCDPISGHTALYWYRQSLGQGPEFLIYFQGTGAADDSGLPNDRFFAVRPEGSVSTLKIQRTERGDSAVYLCASSLIRGGRGTGELFFGEGSRLTVL.

CDR3 sequence reads: CASSLTSGSHYEQYF. CDR3 bases: TGCGCCAGCAGCCTGACTAGCGGGAGTCACTACGAGCAGTACTTC. The rearrangement uses TRBV4-3 and TRBJ2-7, with TRBD2 identical over 12 bases. Trimming removed 4 bases from V and 3 bases from J; junction bases left unmatched: 4. From germline, CDR1 is LGHNA and CDR2 YSLEER. The CDR3 runs 15 residues.

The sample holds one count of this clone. The CDR3 is CAWAGLAESTDTQYF. In DNA form, the CDR3 reads TGTGCCTGGGCGGGACTAGCGGAGAGCACAGATACGCAGTATTTT. The chain recombines TRBV30 with TRBJ2-3, with 11 bases that match TRBD2. This CDR3 contains 15 residues. V shed 5 bases, J shed 0 bases, and the junction held 4 bases outside the gene matches. CDR1 is GTSNPN, CDR2 SVGIG, per germline (reference sequence).

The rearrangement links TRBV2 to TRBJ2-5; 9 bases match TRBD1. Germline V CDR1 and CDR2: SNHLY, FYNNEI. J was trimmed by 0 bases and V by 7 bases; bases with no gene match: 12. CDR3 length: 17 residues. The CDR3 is CASTPGQGYADQETQYF. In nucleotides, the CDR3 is TGTGCCAGCACCCCGGGACAGGGTTACGCGGACCAAGAGACCCAGTACTTC.

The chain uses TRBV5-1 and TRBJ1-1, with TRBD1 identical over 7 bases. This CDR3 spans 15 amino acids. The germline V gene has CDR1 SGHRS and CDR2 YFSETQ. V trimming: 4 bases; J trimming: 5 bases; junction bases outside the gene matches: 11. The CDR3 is CASSPFQGEGTEAFF. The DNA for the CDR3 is TGCGCCAGCAGCCCTTTCCAGGGGGAAGGAACTGAAGCTTTCTTT.

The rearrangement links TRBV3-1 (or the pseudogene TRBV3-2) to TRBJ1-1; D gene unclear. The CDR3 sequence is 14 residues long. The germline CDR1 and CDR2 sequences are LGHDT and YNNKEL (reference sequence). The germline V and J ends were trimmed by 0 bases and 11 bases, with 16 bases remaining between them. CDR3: CASSQDEDGGAAFF. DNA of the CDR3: TGTGCCAGCAGCCAAGATGAGGATGGCGGTGCTGCTTTCTTT.

CDR3 protein: CASGAANYGYTF. In DNA, the CDR3 is TGTGCCAGCGGGGCTGCTAACTATGGCTACACCTTC. This chain uses TRBV7-2 with TRBJ1-2; possibly TRBD1 for D (5 bases). Trimming shortened V by 8 bases and J by 0 bases, and 7 bases separated the two germline ends. This CDR3 contains 12 residues. In germline, CDR1 is SGHTA, CDR2 FQGNSA.

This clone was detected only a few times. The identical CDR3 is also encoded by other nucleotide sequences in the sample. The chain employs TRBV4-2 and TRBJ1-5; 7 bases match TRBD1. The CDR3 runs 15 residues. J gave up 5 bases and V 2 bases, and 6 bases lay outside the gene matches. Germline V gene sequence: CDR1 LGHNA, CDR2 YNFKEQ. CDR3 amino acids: CASSQRQGDDQPQHF. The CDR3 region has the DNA TGTGCCAGCAGCCAACGTCAGGGGGATGATCAGCCCCAGCATTTT.

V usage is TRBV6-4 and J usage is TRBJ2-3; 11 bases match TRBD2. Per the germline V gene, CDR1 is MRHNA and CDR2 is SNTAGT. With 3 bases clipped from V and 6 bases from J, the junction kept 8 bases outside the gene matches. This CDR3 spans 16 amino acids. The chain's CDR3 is CASSELAGGAGDTQYF. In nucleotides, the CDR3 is TGTGCCAGCAGTGAGCTAGCGGGGGGCGCCGGGGATACGCAGTATTTT.

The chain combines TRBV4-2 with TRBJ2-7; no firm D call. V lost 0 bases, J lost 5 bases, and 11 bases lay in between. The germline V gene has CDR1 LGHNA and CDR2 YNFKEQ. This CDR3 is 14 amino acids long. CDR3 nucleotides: TGTGCCAGCAGCCAAGAGGCCTCCCAGGACGAGCAGTACTTC. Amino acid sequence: CASSQEASQDEQYF.

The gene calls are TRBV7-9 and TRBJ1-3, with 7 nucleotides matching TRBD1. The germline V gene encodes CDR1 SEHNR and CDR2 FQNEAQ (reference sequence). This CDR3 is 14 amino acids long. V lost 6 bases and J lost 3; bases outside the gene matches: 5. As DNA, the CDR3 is TGTGCCAGCAGAGGACAGGTTGTTGGAAACACCATATATTTT. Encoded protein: CASRGQVVGNTIYF.

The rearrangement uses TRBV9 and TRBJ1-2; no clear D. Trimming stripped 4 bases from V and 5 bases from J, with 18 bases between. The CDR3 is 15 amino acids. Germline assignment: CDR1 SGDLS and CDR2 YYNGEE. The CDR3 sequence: CASSMGGGITYGYTF. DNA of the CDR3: TGTGCCAGCAGCATGGGAGGTGGCATTACTTATGGCTACACCTTC. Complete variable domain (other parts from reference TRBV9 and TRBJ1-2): DSGVTQTPKHLITATGQRVTLRCSPRSGDLSVYWYQQSLDQGLQFLIQYYNGEERAKGNILERFSAQQFPDLHSELNLSSLELGDSALYFCASSMGGGITYGYTFGSGTRLTVV.

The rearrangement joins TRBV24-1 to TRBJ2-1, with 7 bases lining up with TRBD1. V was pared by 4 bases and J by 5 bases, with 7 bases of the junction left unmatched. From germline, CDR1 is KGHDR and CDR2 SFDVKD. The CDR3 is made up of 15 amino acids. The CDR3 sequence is CATSDQRTGHNEQFF. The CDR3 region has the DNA TGTGCCACCAGTGACCAACGGACAGGCCACAATGAGCAGTTCTTC.

The chain's CDR3 is CASSRGQSPYEQYF. DNA of the CDR3: TGTGCCAGCAGCAGGGGACAGAGCCCCTACGAGCAGTACTTC. J is TRBJ2-7 and V is TRBV28, with 7 bases lining up with TRBD1. In germline, CDR1 is MDHEN, CDR2 SYDVKM. CDR3 size: 14 residues. The V segment lost 6 bases and the J segment 2 bases; nucleotides outside the gene matches: 7.

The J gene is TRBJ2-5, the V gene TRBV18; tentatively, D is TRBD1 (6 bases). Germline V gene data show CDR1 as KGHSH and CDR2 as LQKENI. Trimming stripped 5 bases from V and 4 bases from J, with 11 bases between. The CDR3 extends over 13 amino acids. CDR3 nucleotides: TGTGCCAGCTCATCACAGGGAGCAGAGACCCAGTACTTC. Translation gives CASSSQGAETQYF. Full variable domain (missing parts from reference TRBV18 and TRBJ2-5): NAGVMQNPRHLVRRRGQEARLRCSPMKGHSHVYWYRQLPEEGLKFMVYLQKENIIDESGMPKERFSAEFPKEGPSILRIQQVVRGDSAAYFCASSSQGAETQYFGPGTRLLVL.

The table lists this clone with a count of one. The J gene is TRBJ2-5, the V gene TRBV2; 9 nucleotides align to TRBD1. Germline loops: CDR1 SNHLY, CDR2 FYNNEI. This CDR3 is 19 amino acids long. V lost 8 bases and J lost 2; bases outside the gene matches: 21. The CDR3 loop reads CASLLNWGNRGPTQETQYF. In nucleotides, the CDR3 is TGTGCCAGCTTACTAAATTGGGGAAACAGGGGGCCAACACAAGAGACCCAGTACTTC.

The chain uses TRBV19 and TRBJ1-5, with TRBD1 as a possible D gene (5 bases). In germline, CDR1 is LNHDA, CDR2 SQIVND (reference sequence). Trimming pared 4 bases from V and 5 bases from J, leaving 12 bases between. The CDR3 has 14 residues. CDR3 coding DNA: TGTGCCAGTAGTACCCAGGGTAACGATCAGCCCCAGCATTTT. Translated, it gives CASSTQGNDQPQHF.

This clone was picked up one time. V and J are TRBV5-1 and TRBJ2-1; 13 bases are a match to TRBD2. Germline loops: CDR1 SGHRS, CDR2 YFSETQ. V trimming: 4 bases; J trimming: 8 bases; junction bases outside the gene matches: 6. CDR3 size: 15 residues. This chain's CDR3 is CASSRTSGSIHEQFF. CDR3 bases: TGCGCCAGCAGCCGGACTAGCGGGAGTATCCATGAGCAGTTCTTC.

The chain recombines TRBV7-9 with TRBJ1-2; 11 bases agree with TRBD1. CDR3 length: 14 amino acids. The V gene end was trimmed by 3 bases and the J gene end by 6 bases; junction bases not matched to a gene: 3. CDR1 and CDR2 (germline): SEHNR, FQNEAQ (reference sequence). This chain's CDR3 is CASSFGQGADGYTF. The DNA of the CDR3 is TGTGCCAGCAGCTTCGGACAGGGGGCGGATGGCTACACCTTC.

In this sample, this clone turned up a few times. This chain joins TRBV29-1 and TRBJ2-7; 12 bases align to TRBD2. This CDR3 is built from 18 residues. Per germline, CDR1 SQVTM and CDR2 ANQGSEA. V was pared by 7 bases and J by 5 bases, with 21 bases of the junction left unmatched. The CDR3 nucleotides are TGCAGCGCGATAGTTGTGCCATTACAGACTAGCGGGAGCGACGAGCAGTACTTC. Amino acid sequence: CSAIVVPLQTSGSDEQYF.

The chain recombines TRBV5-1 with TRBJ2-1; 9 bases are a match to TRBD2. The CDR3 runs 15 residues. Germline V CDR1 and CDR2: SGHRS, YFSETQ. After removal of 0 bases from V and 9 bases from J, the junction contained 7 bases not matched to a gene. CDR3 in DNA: TGCGCCAGCAGCTTGGTGGTAGCGGGAGAAGGTGAGCAGTTCTTC. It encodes CASSLVVAGEGEQFF. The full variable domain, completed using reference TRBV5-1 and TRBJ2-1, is KAGVTQTPRYLIKTRGQQVTLSCSPISGHRSVSWYQQTPGQGLQFLFEYFSETQRNKGNFPGRFSGRQFSNSRSEMNVSTLELGDSALYLCASSLVVAGEGEQFFGPGTRLTVL.

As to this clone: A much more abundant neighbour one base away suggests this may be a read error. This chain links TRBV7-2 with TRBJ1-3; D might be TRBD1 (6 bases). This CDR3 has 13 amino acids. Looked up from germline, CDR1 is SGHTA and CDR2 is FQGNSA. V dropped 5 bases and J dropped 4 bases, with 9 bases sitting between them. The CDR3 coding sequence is TGTGCCAGCAGCCGCGGACAGGGAAACACCATATATTTT. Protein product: CASSRGQGNTIYF.

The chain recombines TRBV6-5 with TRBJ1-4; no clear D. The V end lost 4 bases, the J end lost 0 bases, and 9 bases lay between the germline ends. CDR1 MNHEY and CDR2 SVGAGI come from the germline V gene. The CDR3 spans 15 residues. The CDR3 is CASSLGLPTNEKLFF. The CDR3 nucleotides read TGTGCCAGCAGTTTGGGCCTCCCAACTAATGAAAAACTGTTTTTT.

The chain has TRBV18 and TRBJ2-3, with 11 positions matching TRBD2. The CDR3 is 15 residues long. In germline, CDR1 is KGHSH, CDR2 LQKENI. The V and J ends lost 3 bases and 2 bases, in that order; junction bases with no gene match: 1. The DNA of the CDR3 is TGTGCCAGCTCACCGACTAGCGGGATCACAGATACGCAGTATTTT. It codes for CASSPTSGITDTQYF.

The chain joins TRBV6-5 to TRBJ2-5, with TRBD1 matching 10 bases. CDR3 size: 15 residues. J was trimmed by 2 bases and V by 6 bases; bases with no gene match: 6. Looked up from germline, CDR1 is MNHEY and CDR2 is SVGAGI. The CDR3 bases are TGTGCCAGCAGCTTGGACAGGGGGTGGCAAGAGACCCAGTACTTC. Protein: CASSLDRGWQETQYF.

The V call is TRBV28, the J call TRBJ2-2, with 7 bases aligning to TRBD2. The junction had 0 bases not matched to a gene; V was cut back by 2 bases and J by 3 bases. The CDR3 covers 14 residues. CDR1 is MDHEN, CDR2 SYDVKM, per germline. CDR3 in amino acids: CASSLAGDTGELFF. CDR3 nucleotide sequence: TGTGCCAGCAGTTTAGCGGGGGACACCGGGGAGCTGTTTTTT. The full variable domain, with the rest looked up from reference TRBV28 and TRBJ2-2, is DVKVTQSSRYLVKRTGEKVFLECVQDMDHENMFWYRQDPGLGLRLIYFSYDVKMKEKGDIPEGYSVSREKKERFSLILESASTNQTSMYLCASSLAGDTGELFFGEGSRLTVL.

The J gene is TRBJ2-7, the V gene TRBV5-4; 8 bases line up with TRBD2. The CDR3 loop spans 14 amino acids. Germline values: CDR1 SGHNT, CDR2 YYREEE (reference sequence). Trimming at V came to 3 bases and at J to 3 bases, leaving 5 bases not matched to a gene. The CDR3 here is CASSSRGGSYEQYF. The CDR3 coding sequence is TGTGCCAGCAGCTCCCGGGGGGGAAGCTACGAGCAGTACTTC.